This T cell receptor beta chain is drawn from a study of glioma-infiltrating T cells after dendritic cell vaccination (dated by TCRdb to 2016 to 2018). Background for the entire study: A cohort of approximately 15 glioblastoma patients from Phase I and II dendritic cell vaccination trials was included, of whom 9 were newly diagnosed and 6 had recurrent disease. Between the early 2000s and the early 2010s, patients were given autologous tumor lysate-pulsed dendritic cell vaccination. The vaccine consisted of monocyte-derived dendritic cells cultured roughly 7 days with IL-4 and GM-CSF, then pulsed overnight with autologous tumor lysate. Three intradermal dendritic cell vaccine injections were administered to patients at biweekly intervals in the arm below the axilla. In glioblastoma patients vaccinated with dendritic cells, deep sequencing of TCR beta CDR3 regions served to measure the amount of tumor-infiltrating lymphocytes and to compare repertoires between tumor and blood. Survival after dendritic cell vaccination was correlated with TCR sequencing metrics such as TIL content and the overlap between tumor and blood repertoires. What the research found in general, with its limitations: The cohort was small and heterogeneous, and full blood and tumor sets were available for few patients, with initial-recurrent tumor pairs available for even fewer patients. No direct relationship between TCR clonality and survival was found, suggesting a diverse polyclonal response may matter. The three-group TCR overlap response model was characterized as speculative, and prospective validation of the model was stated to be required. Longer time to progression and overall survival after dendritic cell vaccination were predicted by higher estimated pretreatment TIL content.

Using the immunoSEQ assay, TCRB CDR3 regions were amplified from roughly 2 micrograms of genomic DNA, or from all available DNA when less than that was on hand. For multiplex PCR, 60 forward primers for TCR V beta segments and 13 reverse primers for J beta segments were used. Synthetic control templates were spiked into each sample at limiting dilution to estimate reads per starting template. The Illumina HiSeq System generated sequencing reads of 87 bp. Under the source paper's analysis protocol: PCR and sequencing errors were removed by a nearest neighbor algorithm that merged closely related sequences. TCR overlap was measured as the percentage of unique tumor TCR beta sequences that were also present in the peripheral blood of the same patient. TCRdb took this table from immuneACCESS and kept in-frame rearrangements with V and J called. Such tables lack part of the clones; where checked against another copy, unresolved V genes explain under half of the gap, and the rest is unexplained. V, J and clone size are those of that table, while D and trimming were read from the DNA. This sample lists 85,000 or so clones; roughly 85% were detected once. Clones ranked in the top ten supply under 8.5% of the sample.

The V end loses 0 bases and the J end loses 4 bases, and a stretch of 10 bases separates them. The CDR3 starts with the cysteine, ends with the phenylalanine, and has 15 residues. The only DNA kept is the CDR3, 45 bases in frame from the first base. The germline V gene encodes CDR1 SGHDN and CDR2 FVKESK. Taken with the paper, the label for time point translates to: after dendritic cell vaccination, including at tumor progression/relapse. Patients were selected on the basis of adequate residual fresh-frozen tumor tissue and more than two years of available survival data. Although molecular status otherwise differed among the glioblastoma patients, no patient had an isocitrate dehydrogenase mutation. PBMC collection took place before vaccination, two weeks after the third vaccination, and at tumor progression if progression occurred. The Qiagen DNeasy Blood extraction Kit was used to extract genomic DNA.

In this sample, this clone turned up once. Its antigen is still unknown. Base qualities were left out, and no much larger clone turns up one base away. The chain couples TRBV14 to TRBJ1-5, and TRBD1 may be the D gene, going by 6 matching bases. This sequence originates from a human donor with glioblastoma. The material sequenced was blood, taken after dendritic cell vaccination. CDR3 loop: CASSQEKGGNQPQHF. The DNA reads TGTGCCAGCAGCCAAGAGAAAGGGGGAAATCAGCCCCAGCATTTT. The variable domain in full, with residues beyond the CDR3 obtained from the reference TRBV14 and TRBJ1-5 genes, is EAGVTQFPSHSVIEKGQTVTLRCDPISGHDNLYWYRRVMGKEIKFLLHFVKESKQDESGMPNNRFLAERTGGTYSTLKVQPAELEDSGVYFCASSQEKGGNQPQHFGDGTRLSIL.